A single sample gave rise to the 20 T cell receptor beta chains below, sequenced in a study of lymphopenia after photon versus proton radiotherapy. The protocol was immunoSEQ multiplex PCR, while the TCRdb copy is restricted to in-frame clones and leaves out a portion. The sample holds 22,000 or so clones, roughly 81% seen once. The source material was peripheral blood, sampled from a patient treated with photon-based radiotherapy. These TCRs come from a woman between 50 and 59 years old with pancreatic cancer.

The CDR3 nucleotides read TGTGCCAGCAGCTTGACCCCGGCGGACACCGGGGAGCTGTTTTTT. Its translation: CASSLTPADTGELFF. The chain has TRBV5-5 and TRBJ2-2; D gene unclear. CDR3 length: 15 residues. V was trimmed by 1 base and J by 3 bases, leaving 10 bases between them. Per germline, CDR1 SGHKS and CDR2 YYEKEE (reference sequence). The whole variable domain, filled in from reference TRBV5-5 and TRBJ2-2, reads DAGVTQSPTHLIKTRGQQVTLRCSPISGHKSVSWYQQVLGQGPQFIFQYYEKEERGRGNFPDRFSARQFPNYSSELNVNALLLGDSALYLCASSLTPADTGELFFGEGSRLTVL.

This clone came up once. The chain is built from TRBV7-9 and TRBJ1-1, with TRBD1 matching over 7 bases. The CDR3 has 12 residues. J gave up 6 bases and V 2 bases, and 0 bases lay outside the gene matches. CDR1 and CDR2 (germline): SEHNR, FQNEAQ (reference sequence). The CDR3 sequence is CASSLTGAEAFF. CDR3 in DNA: TGTGCCAGCAGCTTAACAGGGGCTGAAGCTTTCTTT.

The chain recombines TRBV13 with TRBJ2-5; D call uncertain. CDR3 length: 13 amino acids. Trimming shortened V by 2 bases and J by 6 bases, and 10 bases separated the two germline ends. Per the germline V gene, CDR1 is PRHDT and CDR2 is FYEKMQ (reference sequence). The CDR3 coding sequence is TGTGCCAGCAGCTTACCGAGTTCCAAGACCCAGTACTTC. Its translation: CASSLPSSKTQYF.

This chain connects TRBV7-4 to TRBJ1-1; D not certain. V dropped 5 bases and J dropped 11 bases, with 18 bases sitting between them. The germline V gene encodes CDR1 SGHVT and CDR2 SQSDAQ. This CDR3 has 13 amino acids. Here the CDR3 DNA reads TGTGCCAGCAGCCCGTGTTGGTCAACTGGGGCTTTCTTT. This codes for CASSPCWSTGAFF.

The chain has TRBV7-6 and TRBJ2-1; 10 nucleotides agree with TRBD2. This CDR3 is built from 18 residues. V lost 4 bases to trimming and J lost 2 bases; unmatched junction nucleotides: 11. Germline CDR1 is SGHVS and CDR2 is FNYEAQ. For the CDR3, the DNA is TGTGCCAGCAGCTCCCCGGAGGTAGCGGGAGGTACCTACAATGAGCAGTTCTTC. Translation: CASSSPEVAGGTYNEQFF.

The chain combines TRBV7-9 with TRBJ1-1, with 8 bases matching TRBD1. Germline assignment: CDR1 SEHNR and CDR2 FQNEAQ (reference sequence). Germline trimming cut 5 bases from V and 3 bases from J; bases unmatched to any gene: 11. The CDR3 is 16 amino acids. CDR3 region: CASSPGTGPGYTEAFF. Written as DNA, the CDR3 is TGTGCCAGCAGCCCCGGGACAGGACCGGGTTACACTGAAGCTTTCTTT.

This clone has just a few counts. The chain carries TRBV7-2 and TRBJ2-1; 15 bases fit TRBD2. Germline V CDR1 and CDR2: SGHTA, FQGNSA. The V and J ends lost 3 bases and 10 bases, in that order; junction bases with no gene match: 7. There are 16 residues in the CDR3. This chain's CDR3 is CASSLGTSGRTNEQFF. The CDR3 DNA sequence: TGTGCCAGCAGCTTGGGGACTAGCGGGAGGACCAACGAGCAGTTCTTC.

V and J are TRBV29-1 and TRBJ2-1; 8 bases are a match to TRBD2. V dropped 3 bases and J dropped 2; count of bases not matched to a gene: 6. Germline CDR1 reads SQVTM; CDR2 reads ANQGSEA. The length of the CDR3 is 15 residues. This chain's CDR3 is CSVDPAGAAYNEQFF. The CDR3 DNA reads TGCAGCGTTGACCCAGCGGGAGCCGCCTACAATGAGCAGTTCTTC.

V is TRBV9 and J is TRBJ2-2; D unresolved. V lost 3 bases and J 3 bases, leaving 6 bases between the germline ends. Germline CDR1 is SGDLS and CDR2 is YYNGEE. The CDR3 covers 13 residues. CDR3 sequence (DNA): TGTGCCAGCAGCGAAAGAGACACCGGGGAGCTGTTTTTT. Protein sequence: CASSERDTGELFF.

CDR3 loop: CASRSDRRTEAFF. In DNA form, the CDR3 reads TGTGCCAGCAGATCGGACCGAAGGACTGAAGCTTTCTTT. The chain couples TRBV6-5 to TRBJ1-1; D gene unclear. This CDR3 has 13 residues. Germline-derived CDR1 and CDR2 are MNHEY and SVGAGI. Trimming cost V 6 bases and J 5 bases, with 13 bases left between them.

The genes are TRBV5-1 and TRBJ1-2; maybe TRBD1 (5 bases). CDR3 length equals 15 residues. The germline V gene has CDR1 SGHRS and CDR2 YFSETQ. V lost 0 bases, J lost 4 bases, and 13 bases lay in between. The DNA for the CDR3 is TGCGCCAGCAGCTTGGATTGGGCCGGGGGCTATGGCTACACCTTC. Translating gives CASSLDWAGGYGYTF.

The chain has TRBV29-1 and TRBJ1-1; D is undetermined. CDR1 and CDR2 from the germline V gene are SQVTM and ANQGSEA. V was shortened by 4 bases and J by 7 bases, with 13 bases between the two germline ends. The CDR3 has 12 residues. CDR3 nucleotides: TGCAGCGTTGTGTTGGTGGCGGGTGAAGCTTTCTTT. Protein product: CSVVLVAGEAFF. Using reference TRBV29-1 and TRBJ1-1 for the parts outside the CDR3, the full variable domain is SAVISQKPSRDICQRGTSLTIQCQVDSQVTMMFWYRQQPGQSLTLIATANQGSEATYESGFVIDKFPISRPNLTFSTLTVSNMSPEDSSIYLCSVVLVAGEAFFGQGTRLTVV.

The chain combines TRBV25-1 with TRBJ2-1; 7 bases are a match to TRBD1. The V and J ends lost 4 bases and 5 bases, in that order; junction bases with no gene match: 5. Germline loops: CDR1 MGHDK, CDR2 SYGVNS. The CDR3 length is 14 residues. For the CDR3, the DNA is TGTGCCAGCAGTGGTGGACAGGAGGACAATGAGCAGTTCTTC. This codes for CASSGGQEDNEQFF.

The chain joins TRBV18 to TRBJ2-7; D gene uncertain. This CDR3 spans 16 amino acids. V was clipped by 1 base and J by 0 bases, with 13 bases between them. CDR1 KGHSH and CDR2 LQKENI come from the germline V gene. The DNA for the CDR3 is TGTGCCAGCTCACCACAAGAGGTGCCCCTCTCCTACGAGCAGTACTTC. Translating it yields CASSPQEVPLSYEQYF.

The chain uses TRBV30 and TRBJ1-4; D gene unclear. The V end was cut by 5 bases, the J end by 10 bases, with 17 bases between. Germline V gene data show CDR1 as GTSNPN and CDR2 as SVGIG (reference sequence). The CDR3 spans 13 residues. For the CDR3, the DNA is TGTGCCTGGGGGAAGGGCGAGGATGGAAAACTGTTTTTT. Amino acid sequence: CAWGKGEDGKLFF.

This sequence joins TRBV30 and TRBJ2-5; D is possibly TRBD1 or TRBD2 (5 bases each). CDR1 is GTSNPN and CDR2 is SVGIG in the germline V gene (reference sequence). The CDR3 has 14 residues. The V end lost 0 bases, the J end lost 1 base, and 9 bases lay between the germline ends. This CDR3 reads CAWSVGAGQETQYF. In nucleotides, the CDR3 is TGTGCCTGGAGTGTAGGGGCGGGCCAAGAGACCCAGTACTTC.

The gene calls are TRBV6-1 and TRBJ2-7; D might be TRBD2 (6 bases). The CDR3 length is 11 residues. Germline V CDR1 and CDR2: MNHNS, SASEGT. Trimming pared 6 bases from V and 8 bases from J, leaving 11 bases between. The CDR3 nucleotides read TGTGCCAGCAGCCTCGGGGGACAGCAGTACTTC. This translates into CASSLGGQQYF.

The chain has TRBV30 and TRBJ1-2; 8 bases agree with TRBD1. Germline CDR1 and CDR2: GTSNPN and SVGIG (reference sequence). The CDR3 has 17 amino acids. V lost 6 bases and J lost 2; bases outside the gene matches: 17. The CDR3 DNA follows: TGTGCCTGTCACCGGGACAGGTCCCTCCTAGAGAACTATGGCTACACCTTC. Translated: CACHRDRSLLENYGYTF. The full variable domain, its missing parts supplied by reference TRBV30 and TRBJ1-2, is SQTIHQWPATLVQPVGSPLSLECTVEGTSNPNLYWYRQAAGRGLQLLFYSVGIGQISSEVPQNLSASRPQDRQFILSSKKLLLSDSGFYLCACHRDRSLLENYGYTFGSGTRLTVV.

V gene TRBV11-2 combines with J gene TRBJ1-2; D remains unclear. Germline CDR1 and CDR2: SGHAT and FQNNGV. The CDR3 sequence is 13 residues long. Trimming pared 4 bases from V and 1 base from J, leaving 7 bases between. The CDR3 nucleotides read TGTGCCAGCAGCTCCAACAATAACTATGGCTACACCTTC. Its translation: CASSSNNNYGYTF.

CDR3 sequence reads: CASSWGSTDTQYF. Written as DNA, the CDR3 is TGTGCCAGCAGCTGGGGTAGCACAGATACGCAGTATTTT. V and J are TRBV7-2 and TRBJ2-3; no reliable D call. The CDR3 covers 13 residues. Deletions cut 4 bases from V and 0 bases from J, with 5 bases between. Germline-derived CDR1 and CDR2 are SGHTA and FQGNSA.